This is a list of T cell receptor beta chains from one sample in a study of regulatory T cells in long-lasting Graves disease. TCRdb independently ran MiXCR on the multiplex PCR reads; one entry per CDR3 protein. The sample lists about 530,000 distinct CDR3 sequences, 16% seen once, with roughly 25% in the top ten. The same sample was also used in a study of T cells in Graves' hyperthyroidism and ophthalmopathy.

Sequenced material: peripheral blood mononuclear cells (PBMCs), taken at new diagnosis, from a patient treated with antithyroid drugs. The receptors derive from a woman aged 40 to 65 with Graves disease. Each CDR3 is given with its conserved first and last residue. Each record gives: clone size, J gene, V gene, CDR3 protein. Expanded clones are given a class, and other clones once, few, many or no size at all.

few,TRBJ2-1,TRBV7-3,CASSLARVVDEQFF
few,TRBJ1-5,TRBV6-1,CASVERMGQPQHF
.,TRBJ1-2,TRBV7-9,CASSLDNFYGYTF
.,TRBJ2-7,TRBV12-3/TRBV12-4,CASSLRGTGDEQYF
many,TRBJ1-1,TRBV6-1,CASSQTDTHTEAFF
few,TRBJ2-7,TRBV6-1,CASSIKGQGAYEQYF
.,TRBJ2-5,TRBV29-1,CSVEGGAGTQYF
few,TRBJ1-5,TRBV4-1,CASSQDRDRSNQPQHF
.,TRBJ2-6,TRBV7-3,CASSLSVGAGANVLTF
many,TRBJ1-6,TRBV7-2,CASSLSVIEPLHF
many,TRBJ2-1,TRBV5-1,CASSLNPGDEQFF
many,TRBJ2-5,TRBV11-3,CASSLGGKWGPQETQYF
.,TRBJ2-3,TRBV25-1,CASSLGGLVSTSTDTQYF
many,TRBJ1-2,TRBV6-1,CASSEAWGGYTF
many,TRBJ2-1,TRBV6-2/TRBV6-3,CASSSPGRKQFF
few,TRBJ2-2,TRBV29-1,CSVDRGQTGELFF
many,TRBJ2-2,TRBV7-9,CASSIVTGELFF